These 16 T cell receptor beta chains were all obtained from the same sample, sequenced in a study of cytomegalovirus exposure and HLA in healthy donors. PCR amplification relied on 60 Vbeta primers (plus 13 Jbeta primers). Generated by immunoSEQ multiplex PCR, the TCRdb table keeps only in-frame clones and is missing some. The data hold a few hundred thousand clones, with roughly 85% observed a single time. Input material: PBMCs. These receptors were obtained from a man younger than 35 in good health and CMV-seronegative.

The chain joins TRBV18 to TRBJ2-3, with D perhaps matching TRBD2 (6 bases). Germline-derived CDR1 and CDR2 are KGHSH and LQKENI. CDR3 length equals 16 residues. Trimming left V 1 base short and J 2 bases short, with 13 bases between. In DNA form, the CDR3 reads TGTGCCAGCTCACCACTGTTGGGACTTACCACAGATACGCAGTATTTT. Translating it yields CASSPLLGLTTDTQYF.

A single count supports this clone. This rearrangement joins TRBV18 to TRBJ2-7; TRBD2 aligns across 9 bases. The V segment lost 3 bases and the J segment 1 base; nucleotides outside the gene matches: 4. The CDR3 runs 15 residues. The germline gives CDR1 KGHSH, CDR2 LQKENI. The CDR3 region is CASSPERGVSYEQYF. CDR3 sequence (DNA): TGTGCCAGCTCACCGGAGCGGGGGGTATCCTACGAGCAGTACTTC.

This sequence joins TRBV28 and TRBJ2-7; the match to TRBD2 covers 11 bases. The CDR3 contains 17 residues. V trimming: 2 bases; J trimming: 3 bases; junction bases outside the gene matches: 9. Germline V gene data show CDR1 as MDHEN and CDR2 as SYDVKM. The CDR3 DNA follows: TGTGCCAGCAGTTTAAAGGGCCTAGCGGGAGGAGGCTACGAGCAGTACTTC. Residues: CASSLKGLAGGGYEQYF. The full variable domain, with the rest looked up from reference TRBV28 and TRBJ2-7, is DVKVTQSSRYLVKRTGEKVFLECVQDMDHENMFWYRQDPGLGLRLIYFSYDVKMKEKGDIPEGYSVSREKKERFSLILESASTNQTSMYLCASSLKGLAGGGYEQYFGPGTRLTVT.

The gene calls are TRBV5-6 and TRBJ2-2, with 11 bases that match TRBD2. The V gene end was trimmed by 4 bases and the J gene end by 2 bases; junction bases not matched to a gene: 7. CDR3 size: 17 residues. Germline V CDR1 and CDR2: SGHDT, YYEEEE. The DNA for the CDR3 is TGTGCCAGCAGCCTTGTCGGGACTAGCGGCAACACCGGGGAGCTGTTTTTT. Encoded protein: CASSLVGTSGNTGELFF.

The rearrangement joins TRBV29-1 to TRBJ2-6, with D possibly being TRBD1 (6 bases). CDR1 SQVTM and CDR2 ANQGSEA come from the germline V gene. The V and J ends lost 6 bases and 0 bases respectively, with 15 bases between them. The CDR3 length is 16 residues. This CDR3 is CSVARDINSGANVLTF. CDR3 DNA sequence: TGCAGCGTCGCCCGGGACATAAACTCTGGGGCCAACGTCCTGACTTTC.

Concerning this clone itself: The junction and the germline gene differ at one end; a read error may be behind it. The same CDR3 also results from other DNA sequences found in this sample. This CDR3 is CSVSPRLNRHEQFF. DNA of the CDR3: TGCAGCGTCTCTCCGAGACTGAATCGGCATGAACAGTTCTTC. V and J are TRBV29-1 and TRBJ2-1; D is unresolved. CDR3 size: 14 residues. The germline gives CDR1 SQVTM, CDR2 ANQGSEA.

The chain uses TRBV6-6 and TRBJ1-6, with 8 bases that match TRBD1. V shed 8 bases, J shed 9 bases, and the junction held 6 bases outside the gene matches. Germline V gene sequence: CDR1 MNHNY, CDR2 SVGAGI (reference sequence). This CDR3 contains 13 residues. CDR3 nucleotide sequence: TGTGCCAGCCTCCGACAGGGGAGTTCACCCCTCCACTTT. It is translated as CASLRQGSSPLHF.

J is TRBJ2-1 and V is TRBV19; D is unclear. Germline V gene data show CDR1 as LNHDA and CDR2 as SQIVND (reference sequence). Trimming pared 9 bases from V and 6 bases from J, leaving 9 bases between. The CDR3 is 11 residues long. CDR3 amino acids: CASRRGNEQFF. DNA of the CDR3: TGTGCCAGCCGTAGAGGCAATGAGCAGTTCTTC.

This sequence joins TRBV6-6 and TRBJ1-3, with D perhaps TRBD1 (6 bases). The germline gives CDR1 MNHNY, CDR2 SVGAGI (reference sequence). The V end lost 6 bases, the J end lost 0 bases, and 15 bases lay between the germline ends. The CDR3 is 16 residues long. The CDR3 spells CASRADRSNSGNTIYF. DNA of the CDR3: TGTGCCAGCAGGGCCGACAGGAGTAACTCTGGAAACACCATATATTTT.

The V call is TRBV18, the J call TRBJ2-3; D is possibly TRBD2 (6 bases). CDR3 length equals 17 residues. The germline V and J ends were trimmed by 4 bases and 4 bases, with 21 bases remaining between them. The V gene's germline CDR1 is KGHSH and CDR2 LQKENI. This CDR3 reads CASSQLIGGRTADTQYF. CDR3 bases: TGTGCCAGCTCACAATTAATCGGTGGGAGGACTGCAGATACGCAGTATTTT.

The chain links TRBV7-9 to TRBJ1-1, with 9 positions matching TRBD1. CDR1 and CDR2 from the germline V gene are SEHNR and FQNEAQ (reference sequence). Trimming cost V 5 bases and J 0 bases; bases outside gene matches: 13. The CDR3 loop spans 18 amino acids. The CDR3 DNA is TGTGCCAGCAGCCCCCCCCGCCGGGACAGGGAAATGAACACTGAAGCTTTCTTT. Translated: CASSPPRRDREMNTEAFF.

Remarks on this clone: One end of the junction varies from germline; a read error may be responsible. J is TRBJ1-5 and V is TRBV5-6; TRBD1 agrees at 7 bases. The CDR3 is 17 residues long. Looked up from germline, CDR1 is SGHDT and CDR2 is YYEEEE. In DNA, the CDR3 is TGTGCCAGCACCTTGAAACGGGGACAGCCCCCAAATCAGCCCCAGCATTTT. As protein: CASTLKRGQPPNQPQHF.

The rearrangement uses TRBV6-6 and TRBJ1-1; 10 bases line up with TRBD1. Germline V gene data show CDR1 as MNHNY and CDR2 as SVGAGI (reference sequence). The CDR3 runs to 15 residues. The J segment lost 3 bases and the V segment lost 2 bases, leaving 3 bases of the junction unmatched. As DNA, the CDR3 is TGTGCCAGCAGTTACGGGACAGGGGAGGACACTGAAGCTTTCTTT. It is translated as CASSYGTGEDTEAFF.

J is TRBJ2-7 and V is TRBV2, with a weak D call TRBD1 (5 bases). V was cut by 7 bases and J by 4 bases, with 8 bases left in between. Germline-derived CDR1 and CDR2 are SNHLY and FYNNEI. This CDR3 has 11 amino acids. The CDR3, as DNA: TGTGCCAGCACCCAGGGATACGAGCAGTACTTC. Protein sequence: CASTQGYEQYF. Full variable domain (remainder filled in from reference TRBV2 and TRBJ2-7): EPEVTQTPSHQVTQMGQEVILRCVPISNHLYFYWYRQILGQKVEFLVSFYNNEISEKSEIFDDQFSVERPDGSNFTLKIRSTKLEDSAMYFCASTQGYEQYFGPGTRLTVT.

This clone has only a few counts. CDR3 DNA: TGCGCCAGCACCGGGACAGGGCGGGAGACCCAGTACTTC. It encodes CASTGTGRETQYF. The chain combines TRBV5-1 with TRBJ2-5; 9 positions match TRBD1. This CDR3 region has 13 residues. Trimming at V came to 6 bases and at J to 5 bases, leaving 5 bases not matched to a gene. Germline assignment: CDR1 SGHRS and CDR2 YFSETQ.

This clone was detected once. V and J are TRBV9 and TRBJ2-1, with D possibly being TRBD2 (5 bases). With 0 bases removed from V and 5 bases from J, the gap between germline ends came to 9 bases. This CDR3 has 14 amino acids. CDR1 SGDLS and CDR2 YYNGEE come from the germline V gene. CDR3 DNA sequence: TGTGCCAGCAGCGTAGGGGGAGTCAACAATGAGCAGTTCTTC. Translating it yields CASSVGGVNNEQFF.